The clone carrying this T cell receptor (beta chain) was counted only a few times. Its specificity is unknown. A read error may produce the germline difference seen at one junction end. The data derive from a study of a mutant IDH1 vaccine in newly diagnosed glioma. Study context: Commencement of vaccination occurred 4-6 weeks following radiotherapy alone, or concurrently with temozolomide cycles.

Sequenced by immunoSEQ multiplex PCR; TCRdb stores in-frame clones only, minus some. The table includes about 30,000 clones, more than 75% detected once. As for time point: week 35, safety follow-up. Each dose of the vaccine consisted of 300 ug of mutant IDH1 20-mer peptide, with topical imiquimod. Germline V gene data show CDR1 as MNHNS and CDR2 as SASEGT. This CDR3 comprises 15 residues. V and J are TRBV6-1 and TRBJ1-1; 8 bases agree with TRBD1. This receptor was taken from a man aged 30 to 45 with glioma. This material consisted of PBMCs, taken from a glioma patient whose treatment included an IDH1 peptide vaccine. CDR3 nucleotide sequence: TGTGCCAGCAGTGAAATGGGCGGCAGGGGGCGGTCCGTCCCATTT. Its protein product is CASSEMGGRGRSVPF.